This is a list of T cell receptor beta chains from one sample in a study of blood T cell repertoires in COVID-19. TCRdb keeps only in-frame clones here, not all; method: immunoSEQ multiplex PCR. In the table there are about 170,000 clones, approximately 89% of which are singletons. The sample was peripheral blood. Every receptor here comes from a man in his sixties or seventies with acute or convalescent COVID-19. CDR3s include the opening cysteine and the closing phenylalanine or tryptophan. The D gene is left open where the match is weak. Clone size is not always given. Where it is, it says once, few, many or a class for expanded clones.

TRBD2	TRBJ2-7	TRBV6-5	NA	TGTGCCAGCAGAGTAGCGGGAGGGCCCTACGAGCAGTACTTC	CASRVAGGPYEQYF
NA	TRBJ2-4	TRBV10-3	NA	TGTGCCATCGGGGGGTTGGAGGGGAACATTCAGTACTTC	CAIGGLEGNIQYF
TRBD1	TRBJ2-7	TRBV7-8	NA	TGTGCCAGCAGCCGAACCGGGACAGCATCCTACGAGCAGTACTTC	CASSRTGTASYEQYF
NA	TRBJ1-2	TRBV10-3	NA	TGTGCCATCAGTGAGTCCGGGAACTATGGCTACACCTTC	CAISESGNYGYTF
TRBD2	TRBJ2-1	TRBV7-3	once	TGTGCCAGCAGCTTAACATCCGCGGGAGGGTTGTTCTTC	CASSLTSAGGLFF
NA	TRBJ2-2	TRBV2	NA	TGTGCCAGCAGAGCAAGACAGTCCAGCTCAAGAGGGGAGCTGTTTTTT	CASRARQSSSRGELFF
NA	TRBJ2-7	TRBV18	NA	TGTGCCAGCTCACCGCCTAGTAGCCAGGGGCAGTACTTC	CASSPPSSQGQYF
NA	TRBJ2-1	TRBV30	NA	TGTGGAGGGAGCTCCTACAATGAGCAGTTCTTC	CGGSSYNEQFF
NA	TRBJ2-2	TRBV5-1	NA	TGCGCCAGCAGCCCGTCCCGGGGTGGACCCGGCGCCGGGGAGCTGTTTTTT	CASSPSRGGPGAGELFF
NA	TRBJ2-5	TRBV5-1	NA	TGCGCCAGCAGCGTGAATAGCGGAACACAAGAGACCCAGTACTTC	CASSVNSGTQETQYF
NA	TRBJ2-7	TRBV20-1	few	TGCAGTGCTAGAGATTTTGGCAGGGGGTACTTC	CSARDFGRGYF
NA	TRBJ1-1	TRBV12-5	NA	TGTGCTAGTGGGGGGGACACCATGAACACTGAAGCTTTCTTT	CASGGDTMNTEAFF
NA	TRBJ1-4	TRBV6-5	NA	TGTGCCAGCTCTGGTAGCACTAATGAAAAACTGTTTTTT	CASSGSTNEKLFF
NA	TRBJ1-1	TRBV5-1	NA	TGCGCCAGCAGCTTAGAACAGCTGAACACTGAAGCTTTCTTT	CASSLEQLNTEAFF
TRBD2	TRBJ2-2	TRBV9	many	TGTGCCAGCAGCGCTAGGGGCGGGGGGAACACCGGGGAGCTGTTTTTT	CASSARGGGNTGELFF
NA	TRBJ1-1	TRBV15	few	TGTGCCACCAGCAGAGACGGGAGGAACACTGAAGCTTTCTTT	CATSRDGRNTEAFF
NA	TRBJ1-6	TRBV9	once	TGTGCCAGCAGCGTAGCTCAGGGGCGAGGGTCACCCCTCCACTTT	CASSVAQGRGSPLHF
NA	TRBJ2-2	TRBV15	NA	TGTGCCACCAGCAGAGCGTGGGGGGAGGCCGGGGAGCTGTTTTTT	CATSRAWGEAGELFF
NA	TRBJ1-5	TRBV18	NA	TGTGCCAGCTCACCATACAGGGGCAATCAGCCCCAGCATTTT	CASSPYRGNQPQHF
TRBD1	TRBJ2-3	TRBV7-9	NA	TGTGCCAGCAGCTCCCGGGACAGGGGGCAGCTAACAGATACGCAGTATTTT	CASSSRDRGQLTDTQYF
NA	TRBJ1-6	TRBV6-5	once	TGTGCCAGCAGTTATGAGGGAGAGAGGGCCAATTCACCCCTCCACTTT	CASSYEGERANSPLHF